The T cell receptor (beta chain) under discussion was sequenced for a study of blood T cells in healthy people across ages. Healthy individuals of Caucasian origin from Russia, aged 6 to 90, served as donors. Findings of the study overall: Strong correlation existed between TCR beta diversity and naive T cell percentage. Donor CMV status was unknown, possibly confounding expanded clonotype changes. Unsorted PBMC material precluded a definitive naive versus antigen-experienced comparison.

The table lists this clonotype with a few counts. Its antigen is currently unknown. The authors ran a second PCR of about 6 to 11 cycles using a sample-barcoded 5' primer and a J-beta primer mix. In TCRdb, the 5' RACE reads were re-called with MiXCR into one record per CDR3 protein. Of 1.5 million to 2 million distinct CDR3 sequences detected, just under 50% appear once; the ten largest clones hold roughly 2.1%. The CDR3 has 15 residues. In germline, CDR1 is MNHEY, CDR2 SVGEGT. This receptor was identified in a woman in her thirties or forties in good health. Sequences were obtained from blood. The chain employs TRBV6-2 or TRBV6-3 and TRBJ2-4; D is possibly TRBD1 (6 bases). The end of the DNA fits TRBJ2-7 better, so the J call may be wrong. The CDR3 sequence: CASSYSGNRVYEQYF. In nucleotides, the CDR3 is TGTGCCAGCAGTTACTCCGGTAACAGGGTCTACGAGCAGTACTTC.